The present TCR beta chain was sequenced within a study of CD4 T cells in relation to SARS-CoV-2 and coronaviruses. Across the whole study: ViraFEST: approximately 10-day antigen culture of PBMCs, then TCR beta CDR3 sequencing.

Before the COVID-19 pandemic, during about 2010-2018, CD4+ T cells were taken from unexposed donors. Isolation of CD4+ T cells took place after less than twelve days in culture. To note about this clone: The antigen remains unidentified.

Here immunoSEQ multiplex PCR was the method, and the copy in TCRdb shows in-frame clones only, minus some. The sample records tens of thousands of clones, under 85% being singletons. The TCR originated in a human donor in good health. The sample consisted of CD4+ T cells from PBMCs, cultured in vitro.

The CDR3 spells CASSPLGPGNTIYF. As DNA, the CDR3 is TGTGCCAGCAGCCCGCTAGGGCCTGGAAACACCATATATTTT. J is TRBJ1-3 and V is TRBV14; D is uncertain. Deletions cut 4 bases from V and 2 bases from J, with 9 bases between. Germline lookup yields CDR1 SGHDN and CDR2 FVKESK. This CDR3 is 14 amino acids long.